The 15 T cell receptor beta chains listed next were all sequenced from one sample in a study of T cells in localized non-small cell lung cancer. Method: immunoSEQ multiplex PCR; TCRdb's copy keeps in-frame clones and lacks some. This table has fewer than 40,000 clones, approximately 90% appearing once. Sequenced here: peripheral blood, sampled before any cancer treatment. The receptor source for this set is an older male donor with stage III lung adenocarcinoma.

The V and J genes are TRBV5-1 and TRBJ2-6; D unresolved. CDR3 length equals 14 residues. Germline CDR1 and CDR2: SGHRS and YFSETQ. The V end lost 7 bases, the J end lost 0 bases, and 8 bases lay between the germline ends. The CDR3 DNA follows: TGCGCCAGCGAAGACACCTCTGGGGCCAACGTCCTGACTTTC. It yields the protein CASEDTSGANVLTF.

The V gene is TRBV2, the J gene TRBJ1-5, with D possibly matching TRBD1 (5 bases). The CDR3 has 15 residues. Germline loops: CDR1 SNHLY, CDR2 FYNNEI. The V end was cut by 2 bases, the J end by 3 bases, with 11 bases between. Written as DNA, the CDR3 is TGTGCCAGCAGTGAAATAAGGGGAAACAATCAGCCCCAGCATTTT. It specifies CASSEIRGNNQPQHF.

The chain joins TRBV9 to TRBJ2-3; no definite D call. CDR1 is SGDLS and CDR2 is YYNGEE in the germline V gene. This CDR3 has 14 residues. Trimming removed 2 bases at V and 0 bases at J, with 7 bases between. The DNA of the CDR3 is TGTGCCAGCAGCGTTAAGTCTAGCACAGATACGCAGTATTTT. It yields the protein CASSVKSSTDTQYF. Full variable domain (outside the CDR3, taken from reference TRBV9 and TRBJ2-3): DSGVTQTPKHLITATGQRVTLRCSPRSGDLSVYWYQQSLDQGLQFLIQYYNGEERAKGNILERFSAQQFPDLHSELNLSSLELGDSALYFCASSVKSSTDTQYFGPGTRLTVL.

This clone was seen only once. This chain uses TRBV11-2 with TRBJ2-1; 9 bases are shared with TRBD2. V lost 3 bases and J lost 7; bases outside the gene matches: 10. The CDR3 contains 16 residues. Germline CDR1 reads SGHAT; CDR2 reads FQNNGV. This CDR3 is CASSFWAKSGRNEQFF. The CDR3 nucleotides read TGTGCCAGCAGCTTTTGGGCTAAGAGCGGGAGGAATGAGCAGTTCTTC.

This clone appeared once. The CDR3 coding sequence is TGTGCCAGAAGCCGTATCAAAACCTCTGGAAACACCATATATTTT. The encoded protein is CARSRIKTSGNTIYF. The chain employs TRBV5-3 and TRBJ1-3; D is ambiguous. Being an ORF, TRBV5-3 has a function that is uncertain. Trimming cost V 4 bases and J 0 bases, with 11 bases left between them. The CDR3 runs 15 residues.

CDR3 nucleotides: TGCGCCAGCAGCTTCGAGAATCGCTACAATGAGCAGTTCTTC. Its protein product is CASSFENRYNEQFF. The genes are TRBV5-1 and TRBJ2-1; the D is unclear. Trimming pared 2 bases from V and 3 bases from J, leaving 9 bases between. From germline, CDR1 is SGHRS and CDR2 YFSETQ. CDR3 size: 14 residues.

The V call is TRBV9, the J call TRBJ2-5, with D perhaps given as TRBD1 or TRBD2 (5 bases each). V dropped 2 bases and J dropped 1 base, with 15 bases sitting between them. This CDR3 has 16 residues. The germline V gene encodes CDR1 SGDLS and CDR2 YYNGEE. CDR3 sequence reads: CASSVWAAGTQETQYF. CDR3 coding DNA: TGTGCCAGCAGCGTTTGGGCCGCAGGGACCCAAGAGACCCAGTACTTC.

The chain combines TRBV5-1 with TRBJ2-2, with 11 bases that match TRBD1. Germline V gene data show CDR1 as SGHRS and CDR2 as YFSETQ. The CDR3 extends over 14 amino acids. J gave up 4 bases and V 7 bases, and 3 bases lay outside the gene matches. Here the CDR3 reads CASAGTGGTGELFF. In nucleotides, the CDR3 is TGCGCCAGCGCTGGGACAGGGGGCACCGGGGAGCTGTTTTTT.

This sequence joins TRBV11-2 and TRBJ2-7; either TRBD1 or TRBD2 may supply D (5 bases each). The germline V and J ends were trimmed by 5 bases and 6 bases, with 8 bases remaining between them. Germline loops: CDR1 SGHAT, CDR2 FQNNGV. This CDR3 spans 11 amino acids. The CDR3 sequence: CASSGGLEQYF. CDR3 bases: TGTGCCAGCAGCGGGGGTCTCGAGCAGTACTTC.

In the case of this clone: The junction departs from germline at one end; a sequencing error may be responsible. Written as DNA, the CDR3 is TGTGCCAGCAACCCTGACTCCGACAATGAGCAGTTCTTC. This sequence encodes CASNPDSDNEQFF. The V gene is TRBV2, the J gene TRBJ2-1; D is ambiguous. The CDR3 covers 13 residues. Germline assignment: CDR1 SNHLY and CDR2 FYNNEI.

CDR3 coding DNA: TGCGCCAGCCCTACAGGGAACTATGGCTACACCTTC. Encoded protein: CASPTGNYGYTF. V gene TRBV10-1 combines with J gene TRBJ1-2, with D perhaps TRBD1 (6 bases). Looked up from germline, CDR1 is WNHNN and CDR2 is SYGVQD (reference sequence). This CDR3 region has 12 residues. V was clipped by 8 bases and J by 2 bases, with 9 bases between them.

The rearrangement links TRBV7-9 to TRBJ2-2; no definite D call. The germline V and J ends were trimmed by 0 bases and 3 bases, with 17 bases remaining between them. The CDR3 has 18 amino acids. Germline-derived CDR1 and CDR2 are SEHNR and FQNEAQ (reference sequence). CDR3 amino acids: CASSLAGRTSRDTGELFF. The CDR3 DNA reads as TGTGCCAGCAGCTTAGCGGGCAGGACGAGTAGGGACACCGGGGAGCTGTTTTTT.

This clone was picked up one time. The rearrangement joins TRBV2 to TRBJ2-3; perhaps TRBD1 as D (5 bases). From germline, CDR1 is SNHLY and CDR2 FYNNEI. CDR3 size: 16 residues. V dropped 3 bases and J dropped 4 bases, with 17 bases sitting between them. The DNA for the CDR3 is TGTGCCAGCAGTGATGTATTAGGGGAATCGGCAGATACGCAGTATTTT. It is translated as CASSDVLGESADTQYF. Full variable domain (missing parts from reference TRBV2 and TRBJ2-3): EPEVTQTPSHQVTQMGQEVILRCVPISNHLYFYWYRQILGQKVEFLVSFYNNEISEKSEIFDDQFSVERPDGSNFTLKIRSTKLEDSAMYFCASSDVLGESADTQYFGPGTRLTVL.

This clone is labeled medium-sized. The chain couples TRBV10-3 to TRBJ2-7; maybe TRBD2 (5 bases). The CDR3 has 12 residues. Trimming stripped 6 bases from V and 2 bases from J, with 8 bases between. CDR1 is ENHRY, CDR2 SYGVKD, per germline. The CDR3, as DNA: TGTGCCATCAGAGGACTTACCTACGAGCAGTACTTC. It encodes CAIRGLTYEQYF.

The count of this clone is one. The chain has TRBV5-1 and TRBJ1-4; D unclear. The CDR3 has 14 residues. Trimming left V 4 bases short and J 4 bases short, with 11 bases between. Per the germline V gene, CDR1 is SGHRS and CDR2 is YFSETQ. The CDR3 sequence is CASSPGRGNEKLFF. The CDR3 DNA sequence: TGCGCCAGCAGCCCTGGCCGGGGTAATGAAAAACTGTTTTTT.